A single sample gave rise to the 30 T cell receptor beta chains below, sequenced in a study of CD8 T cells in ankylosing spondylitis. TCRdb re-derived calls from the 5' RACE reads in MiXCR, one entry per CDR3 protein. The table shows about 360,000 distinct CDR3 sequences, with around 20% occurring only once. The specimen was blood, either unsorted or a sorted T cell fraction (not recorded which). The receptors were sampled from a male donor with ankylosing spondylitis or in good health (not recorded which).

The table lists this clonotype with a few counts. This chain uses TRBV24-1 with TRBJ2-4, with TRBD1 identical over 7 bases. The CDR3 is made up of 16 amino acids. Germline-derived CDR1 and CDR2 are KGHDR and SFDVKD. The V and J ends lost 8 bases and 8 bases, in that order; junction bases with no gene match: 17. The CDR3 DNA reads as TGTGCCACCACCAACGGACCCGCAGGGGGTTCGGACATTCAGTACTTC. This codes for CATTNGPAGGSDIQYF.

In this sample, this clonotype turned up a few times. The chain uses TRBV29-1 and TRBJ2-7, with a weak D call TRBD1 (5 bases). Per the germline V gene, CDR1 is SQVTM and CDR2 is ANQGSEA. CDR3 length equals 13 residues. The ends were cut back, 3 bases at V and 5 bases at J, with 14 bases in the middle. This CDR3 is CSVEMGRANEQYF. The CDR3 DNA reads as TGCAGCGTTGAGATGGGCAGGGCAAACGAGCAGTACTTC.

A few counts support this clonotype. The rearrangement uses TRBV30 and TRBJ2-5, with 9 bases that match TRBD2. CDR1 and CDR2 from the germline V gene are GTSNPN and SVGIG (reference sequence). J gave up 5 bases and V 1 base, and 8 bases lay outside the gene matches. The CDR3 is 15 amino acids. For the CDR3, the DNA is TGTGCCTGGAGTGCGCTAGCGGGATCCGGGGAGACCCAGTACTTC. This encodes CAWSALAGSGETQYF. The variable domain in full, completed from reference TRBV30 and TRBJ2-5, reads SQTIHQWPATLVQPVGSPLSLECTVEGTSNPNLYWYRQAAGRGLQLLFYSVGIGQISSEVPQNLSASRPQDRQFILSSKKLLLSDSGFYLCAWSALAGSGETQYFGPGTRLLVL.

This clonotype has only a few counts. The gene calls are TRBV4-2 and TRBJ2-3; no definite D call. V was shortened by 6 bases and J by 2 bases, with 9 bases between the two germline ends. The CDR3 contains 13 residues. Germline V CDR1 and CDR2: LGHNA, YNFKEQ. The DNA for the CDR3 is TGTGCCAGCAGTTCGGAAGCCACAGATACGCAGTATTTT. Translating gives CASSSEATDTQYF.

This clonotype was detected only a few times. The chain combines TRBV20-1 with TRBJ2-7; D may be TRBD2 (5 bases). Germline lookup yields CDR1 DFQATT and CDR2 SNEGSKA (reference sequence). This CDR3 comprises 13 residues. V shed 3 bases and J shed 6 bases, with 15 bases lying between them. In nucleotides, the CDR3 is TGCAGTGCTAGGAGGGCCTTACGCGGCGAGCAGTACTTC. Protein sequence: CSARRALRGEQYF.

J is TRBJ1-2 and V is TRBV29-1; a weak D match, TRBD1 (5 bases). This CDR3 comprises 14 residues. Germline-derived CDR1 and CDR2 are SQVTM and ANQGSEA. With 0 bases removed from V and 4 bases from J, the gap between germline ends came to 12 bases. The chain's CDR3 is CSVEDLTGGYGYTF. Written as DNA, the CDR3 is TGCAGCGTTGAAGATCTTACGGGGGGCTATGGCTACACCTTC. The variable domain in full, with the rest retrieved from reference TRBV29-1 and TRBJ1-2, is SAVISQKPSRDICQRGTSLTIQCQVDSQVTMMFWYRQQPGQSLTLIATANQGSEATYESGFVIDKFPISRPNLTFSTLTVSNMSPEDSSIYLCSVEDLTGGYGYTFGSGTRLTVV.

This chain's CDR3 is CASSQDGSGTTLNEQFF. The DNA of the CDR3 is TGTGCCAGCAGCCAAGATGGCTCGGGGACTACTCTCAATGAGCAGTTCTTC. The chain combines TRBV4-2 with TRBJ2-1, with 7 bases matching TRBD2. CDR3 length: 17 amino acids. Germline loops: CDR1 LGHNA, CDR2 YNFKEQ. Trimming at V came to 0 bases and at J to 6 bases, leaving 11 bases not matched to a gene.

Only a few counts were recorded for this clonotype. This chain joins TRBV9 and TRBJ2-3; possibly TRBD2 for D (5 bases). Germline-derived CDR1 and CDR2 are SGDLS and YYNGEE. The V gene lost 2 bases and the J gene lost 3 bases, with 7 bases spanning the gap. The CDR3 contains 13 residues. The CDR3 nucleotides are TGTGCCAGCAGCGTGACTAAAACAGATACGCAGTATTTT. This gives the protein CASSVTKTDTQYF.

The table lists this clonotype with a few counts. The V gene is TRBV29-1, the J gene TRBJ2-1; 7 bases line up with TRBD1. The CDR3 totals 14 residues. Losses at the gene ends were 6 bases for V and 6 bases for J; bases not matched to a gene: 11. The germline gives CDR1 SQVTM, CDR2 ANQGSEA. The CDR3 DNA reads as TGCAGCGTCTCGGGGCGACAGGGCTCCAATGAGCAGTTCTTC. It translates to CSVSGRQGSNEQFF.

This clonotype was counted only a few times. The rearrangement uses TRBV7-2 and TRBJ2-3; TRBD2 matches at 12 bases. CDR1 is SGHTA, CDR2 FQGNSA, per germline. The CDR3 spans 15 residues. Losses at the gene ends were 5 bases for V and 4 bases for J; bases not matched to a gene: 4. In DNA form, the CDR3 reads TGTGCCAGCAGCCCTAGCGGGGGGGCTCCAGATACGCAGTATTTT. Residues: CASSPSGGAPDTQYF.

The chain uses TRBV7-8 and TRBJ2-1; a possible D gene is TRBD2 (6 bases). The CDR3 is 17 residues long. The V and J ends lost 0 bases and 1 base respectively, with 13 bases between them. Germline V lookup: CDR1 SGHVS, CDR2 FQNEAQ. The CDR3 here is CASSLAGGVRSYNEQFF. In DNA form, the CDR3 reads TGTGCCAGCAGCTTAGCAGGAGGGGTTCGATCCTACAATGAGCAGTTCTTC.

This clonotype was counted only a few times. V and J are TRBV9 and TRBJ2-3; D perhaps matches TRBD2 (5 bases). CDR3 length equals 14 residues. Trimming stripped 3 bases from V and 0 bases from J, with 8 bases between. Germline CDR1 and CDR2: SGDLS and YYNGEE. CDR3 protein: CASSEGASTDTQYF. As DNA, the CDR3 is TGTGCCAGCAGCGAGGGAGCTAGCACAGATACGCAGTATTTT.

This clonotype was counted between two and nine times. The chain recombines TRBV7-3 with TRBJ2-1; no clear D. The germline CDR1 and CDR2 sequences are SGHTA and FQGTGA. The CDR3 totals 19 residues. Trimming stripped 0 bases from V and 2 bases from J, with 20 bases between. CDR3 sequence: CASSLTPVLDGPPYNEQFF. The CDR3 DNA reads TGTGCCAGCAGCTTAACCCCGGTCCTAGACGGGCCCCCCTACAATGAGCAGTTCTTC. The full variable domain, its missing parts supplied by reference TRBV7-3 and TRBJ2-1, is GAGVSQTPSNKVTEKGKYVELRCDPISGHTALYWYRQSLGQGPEFLIYFQGTGAADDSGLPNDRFFAVRPEGSVSTLKIQRTERGDSAVYLCASSLTPVLDGPPYNEQFFGPGTRLTVL.

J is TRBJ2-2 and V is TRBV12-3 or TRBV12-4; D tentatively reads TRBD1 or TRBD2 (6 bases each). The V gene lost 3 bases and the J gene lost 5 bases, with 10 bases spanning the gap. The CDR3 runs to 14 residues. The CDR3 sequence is CASSFRGPTGELFF. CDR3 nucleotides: TGTGCCAGCAGTTTTCGGGGGCCAACCGGGGAGCTGTTTTTT.

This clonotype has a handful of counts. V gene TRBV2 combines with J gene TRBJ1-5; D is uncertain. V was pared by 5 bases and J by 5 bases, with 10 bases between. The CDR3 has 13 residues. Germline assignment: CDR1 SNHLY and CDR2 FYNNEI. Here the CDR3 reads CASSRLEDQPQHF. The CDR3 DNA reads TGTGCCAGCAGTAGGCTGGAAGATCAGCCCCAGCATTTT.

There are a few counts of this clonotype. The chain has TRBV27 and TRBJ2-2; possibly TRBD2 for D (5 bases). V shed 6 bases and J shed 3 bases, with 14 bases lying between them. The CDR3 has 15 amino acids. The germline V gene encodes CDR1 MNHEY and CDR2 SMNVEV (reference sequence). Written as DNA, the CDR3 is TGTGCCAGCAGCGAGGGAGACACTCACACCGGGGAGCTGTTTTTT. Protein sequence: CASSEGDTHTGELFF.

The CDR3 region has the DNA TGCAGTGCTAGCGATACACAGACTTACATCTCCTACGAGCAGTACTTC. This sequence encodes CSASDTQTYISYEQYF. The chain is built from TRBV20-1 and TRBJ2-7; D not certain. Germline lookup yields CDR1 DFQATT and CDR2 SNEGSKA (reference sequence). The V gene lost 3 bases and the J gene lost 0 bases, with 18 bases spanning the gap. The CDR3 loop spans 16 amino acids.

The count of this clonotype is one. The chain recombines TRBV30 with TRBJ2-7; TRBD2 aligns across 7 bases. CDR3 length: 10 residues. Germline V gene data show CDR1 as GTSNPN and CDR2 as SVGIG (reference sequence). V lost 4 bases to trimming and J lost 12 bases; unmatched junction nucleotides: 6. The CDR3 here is CAWINGGTYF. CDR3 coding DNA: TGTGCCTGGATTAACGGGGGGACGTACTTC. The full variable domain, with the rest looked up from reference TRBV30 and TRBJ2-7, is SQTIHQWPATLVQPVGSPLSLECTVEGTSNPNLYWYRQAAGRGLQLLFYSVGIGQISSEVPQNLSASRPQDRQFILSSKKLLLSDSGFYLCAWINGGTYFGPGTRLTVT.

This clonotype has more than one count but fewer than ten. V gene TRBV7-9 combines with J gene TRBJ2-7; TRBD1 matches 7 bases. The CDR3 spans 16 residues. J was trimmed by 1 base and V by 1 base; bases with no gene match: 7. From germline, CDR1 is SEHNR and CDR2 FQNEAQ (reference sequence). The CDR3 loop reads CASSLVGSGGSYEQYF. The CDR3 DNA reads TGTGCCAGCAGCTTAGTTGGGTCAGGGGGTTCCTACGAGCAGTACTTC.

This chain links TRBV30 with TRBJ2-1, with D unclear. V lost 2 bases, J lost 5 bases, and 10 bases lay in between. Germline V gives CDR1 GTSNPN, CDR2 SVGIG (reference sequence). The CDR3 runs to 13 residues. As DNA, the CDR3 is TGTGCCTGGAGTTTGGGGTGGAACAATGAGCAGTTCTTC. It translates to CAWSLGWNNEQFF.

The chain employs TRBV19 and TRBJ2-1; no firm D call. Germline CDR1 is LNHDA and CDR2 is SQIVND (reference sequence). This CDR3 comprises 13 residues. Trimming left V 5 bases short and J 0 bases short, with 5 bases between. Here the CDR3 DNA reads TGTGCCAGTAGTCGCAACTCCTACAATGAGCAGTTCTTC. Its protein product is CASSRNSYNEQFF.

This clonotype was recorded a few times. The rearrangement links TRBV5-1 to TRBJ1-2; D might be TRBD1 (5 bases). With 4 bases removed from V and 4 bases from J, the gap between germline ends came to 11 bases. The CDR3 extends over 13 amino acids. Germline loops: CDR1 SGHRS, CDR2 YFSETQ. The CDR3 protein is CASSAGTFYGYTF. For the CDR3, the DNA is TGCGCCAGCAGCGCTGGGACTTTCTATGGCTACACCTTC.

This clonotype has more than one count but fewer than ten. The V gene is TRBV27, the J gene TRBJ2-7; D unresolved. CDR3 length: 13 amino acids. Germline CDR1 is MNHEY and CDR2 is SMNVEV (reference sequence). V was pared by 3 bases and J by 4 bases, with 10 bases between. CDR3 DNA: TGTGCCAGCAGTTTTGGCAGTAGGTACGAGCAGTACTTC. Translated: CASSFGSRYEQYF.

The CDR3 bases are TGCGCCAGCAGCTTGGGGCGAGAGGACACTGAAGCTTTCTTT. Protein sequence: CASSLGREDTEAFF. The V gene is TRBV5-1, the J gene TRBJ1-1, with no clear D. The CDR3 extends over 14 amino acids. CDR1 is SGHRS and CDR2 is YFSETQ in the germline V gene. V was pared by 0 bases and J by 3 bases, with 9 bases between.

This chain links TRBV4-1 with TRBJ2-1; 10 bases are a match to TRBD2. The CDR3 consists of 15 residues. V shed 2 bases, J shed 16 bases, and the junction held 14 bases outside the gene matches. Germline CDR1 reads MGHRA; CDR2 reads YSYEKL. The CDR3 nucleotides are TGCGCCAGCAGCCAACCACTCGACCTTAGCGGGGGGCATTTCTTC. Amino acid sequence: CASSQPLDLSGGHFF.

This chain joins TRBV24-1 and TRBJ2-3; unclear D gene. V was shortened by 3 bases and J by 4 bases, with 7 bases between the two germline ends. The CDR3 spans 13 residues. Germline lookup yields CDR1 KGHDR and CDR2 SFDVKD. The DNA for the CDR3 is TGTGCCACCAGTGATGACGGATCAGATACGCAGTATTTT. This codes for CATSDDGSDTQYF.

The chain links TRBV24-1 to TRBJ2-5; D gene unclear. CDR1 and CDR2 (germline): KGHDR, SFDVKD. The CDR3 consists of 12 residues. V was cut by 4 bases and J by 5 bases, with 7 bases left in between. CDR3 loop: CATSDPAETQYF. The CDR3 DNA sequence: TGTGCCACCAGTGACCCGGCGGAGACCCAGTACTTC.

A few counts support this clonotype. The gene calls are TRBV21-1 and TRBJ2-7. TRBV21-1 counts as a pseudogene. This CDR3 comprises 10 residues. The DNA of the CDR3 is TGTGCCAGCCGCGGACCCGAGCAGTACTTC. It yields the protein CASRGPEQYF.

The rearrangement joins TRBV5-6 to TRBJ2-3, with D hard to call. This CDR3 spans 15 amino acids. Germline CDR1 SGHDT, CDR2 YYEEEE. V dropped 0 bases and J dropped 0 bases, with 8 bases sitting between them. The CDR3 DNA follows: TGTGCCAGCAGCTTGGCCTGGCTAAGCACAGATACGCAGTATTTT. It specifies CASSLAWLSTDTQYF.

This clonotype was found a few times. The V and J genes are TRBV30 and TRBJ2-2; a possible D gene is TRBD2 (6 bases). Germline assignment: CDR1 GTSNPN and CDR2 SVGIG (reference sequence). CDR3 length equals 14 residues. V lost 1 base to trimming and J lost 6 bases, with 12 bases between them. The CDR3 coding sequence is TGTGCCTGGAGTGCGCGGGGTAGCGCCGGGGAGCTGTTTTTT. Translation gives CAWSARGSAGELFF.